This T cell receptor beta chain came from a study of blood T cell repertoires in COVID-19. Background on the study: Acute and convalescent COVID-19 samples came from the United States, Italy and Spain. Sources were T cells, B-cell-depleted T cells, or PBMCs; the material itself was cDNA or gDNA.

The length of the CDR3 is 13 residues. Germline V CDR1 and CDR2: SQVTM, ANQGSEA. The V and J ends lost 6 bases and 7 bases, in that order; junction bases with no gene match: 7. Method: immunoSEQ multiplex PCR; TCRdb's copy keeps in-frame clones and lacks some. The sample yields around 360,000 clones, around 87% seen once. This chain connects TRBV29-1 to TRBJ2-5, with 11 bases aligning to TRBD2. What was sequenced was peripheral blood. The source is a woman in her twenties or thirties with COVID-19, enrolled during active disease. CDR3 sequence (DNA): TGCAGCGTCGTAGCGGGAGGGCCGGGGACCCAGTACTTC. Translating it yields CSVVAGGPGTQYF.